This is a list of T cell receptor beta chains from one sample in a study of blood T cell repertoires in COVID-19. Method: immunoSEQ multiplex PCR; TCRdb's copy keeps in-frame clones and lacks some. This table holds roughly 110,000 clones, about 88% found once. Sequencing input: peripheral blood. These receptors were obtained from a woman aged 65 to 85 who had recovered from COVID-19. CDR3s include the opening cysteine and the closing phenylalanine or tryptophan. Fields, in order: V gene, clone size, D gene, J gene, CDR3 DNA, CDR3 protein. The D gene is left open where the match is weak. Some rows mark clone size as missing; the rest say once, few, many or name a class of expanded clone.

v_call: TRBV27; clone_size: NA; d_call: TRBD2; j_call: TRBJ2-7; cdr3_nt: TGTGCCAGCGGCGAGACTAGCGGCCGGGGGGAGTTC; cdr3_aa: CASGETSGRGEF
v_call: TRBV4-3; clone_size: NA; d_call: NA; j_call: TRBJ2-6; cdr3_nt: TGCGCCAGCAGCCAGTACTCTGGGGCCAACGTCCTGACTTTC; cdr3_aa: CASSQYSGANVLTF
v_call: TRBV4-1; clone_size: NA; d_call: NA; j_call: TRBJ1-4; cdr3_nt: TGCGCCAGCAGCCAAGATATGGGACTGGGAAAACTGTTTTTT; cdr3_aa: CASSQDMGLGKLFF
v_call: TRBV6-5; clone_size: NA; d_call: NA; j_call: TRBJ1-1; cdr3_nt: TGTGCCAGCCTTAAGACAAGAAAAGCTTTCTTT; cdr3_aa: CASLKTRKAFF
v_call: TRBV6-5; clone_size: NA; d_call: TRBD1; j_call: TRBJ1-2; cdr3_nt: TGTGCCAGCAGTTACTCCGACAGGGTAGTGGGGGGCTACACCTTC; cdr3_aa: CASSYSDRVVGGYTF
v_call: TRBV27; clone_size: once; d_call: TRBD2; j_call: TRBJ2-7; cdr3_nt: TGTGCCAGCAGTTTATTTCTAGCGGGGGAAGGCGAGCAGTACTTC; cdr3_aa: CASSLFLAGEGEQYF
v_call: TRBV7-2; clone_size: NA; d_call: TRBD1; j_call: TRBJ1-4; cdr3_nt: TGTGCCAGCAGCACGAGTCAGGGGGGTGGTGAAAAACTGTTTTTT; cdr3_aa: CASSTSQGGGEKLFF
v_call: TRBV29-1; clone_size: NA; d_call: NA; j_call: TRBJ2-1; cdr3_nt: TGCAGCGTTGCGGGGCGGGGCGCCGACGGGGGGTTCTTC; cdr3_aa: CSVAGRGADGGFF
v_call: TRBV12-5; clone_size: NA; d_call: NA; j_call: TRBJ1-1; cdr3_nt: TGTGCTAGTGGTTTGGTACGAGGTGTCGGGGACACTGAAGCTTTCTTT; cdr3_aa: CASGLVRGVGDTEAFF
v_call: TRBV3-1/TRBV3-2; clone_size: NA; d_call: TRBD2; j_call: TRBJ2-5; cdr3_nt: TGTGCCAGCAGCCCTGGGACTAGCGGGGGGGCCCAAGAGACCCAGTACTTC; cdr3_aa: CASSPGTSGGAQETQYF
v_call: TRBV5-5; clone_size: NA; d_call: TRBD1; j_call: TRBJ2-3; cdr3_nt: TGTGCCAGCGCAATCTGGGACAGGGGATCAGATACGCAGTATTTT; cdr3_aa: CASAIWDRGSDTQYF
v_call: TRBV5-6; clone_size: NA; d_call: NA; j_call: TRBJ1-5; cdr3_nt: TGTGCCAGCAGCTTGCGAGGGTTGGAGCCCCAGCATTTT; cdr3_aa: CASSLRGLEPQHF
v_call: TRBV6-1; clone_size: NA; d_call: NA; j_call: TRBJ1-4; cdr3_nt: TGTGCCAGCAGTGAAGGGGGAGCCAATGAAAAACTGTTTTTT; cdr3_aa: CASSEGGANEKLFF
v_call: TRBV7-3; clone_size: NA; d_call: TRBD2; j_call: TRBJ2-5; cdr3_nt: TGTGCCAGCAGCTTAGGGGTAGCGGGGTTCGCTTGGGAGACCCAGTACTTC; cdr3_aa: CASSLGVAGFAWETQYF
v_call: TRBV6-2/TRBV6-3; clone_size: NA; d_call: NA; j_call: TRBJ2-7; cdr3_nt: TGTGCCAGCACCCCAGGGGCATACGAGCAGTACTTC; cdr3_aa: CASTPGAYEQYF
v_call: TRBV12-3/TRBV12-4; clone_size: NA; d_call: NA; j_call: TRBJ1-1; cdr3_nt: TGTGCCAGCACCGCGGAAGTTACTGAAGCTTTCTTT; cdr3_aa: CASTAEVTEAFF
v_call: TRBV19; clone_size: NA; d_call: TRBD1; j_call: TRBJ2-7; cdr3_nt: TGTGCCAGTAGTTCTTGGACAGGGGGGTACTACGAGCAGTACTTC; cdr3_aa: CASSSWTGGYYEQYF
v_call: TRBV3-1/TRBV3-2; clone_size: NA; d_call: NA; j_call: TRBJ1-4; cdr3_nt: TGTGCCAGCAGCCACCTCAATGAAAAACTGTTTTTT; cdr3_aa: CASSHLNEKLFF
v_call: TRBV5-1; clone_size: NA; d_call: NA; j_call: TRBJ1-3; cdr3_nt: TGCGCCAGCAGCTTTAATTTTGAGGATCGAAACACCATATATTTT; cdr3_aa: CASSFNFEDRNTIYF
v_call: TRBV6-2/TRBV6-3; clone_size: NA; d_call: TRBD2; j_call: TRBJ2-5; cdr3_nt: TGTGCCAGCAGTTACCCCACGAGGGGACTAGCGGGGGGGCCAGTGAGGGAGACCCAGTACTTC; cdr3_aa: CASSYPTRGLAGGPVRETQYF
v_call: TRBV5-1; clone_size: NA; d_call: TRBD1; j_call: TRBJ2-5; cdr3_nt: TGCGCCAGCAGCTTGGGAACAGGGGTCGAGACCCAGTACTTC; cdr3_aa: CASSLGTGVETQYF
v_call: TRBV5-6; clone_size: NA; d_call: NA; j_call: TRBJ1-2; cdr3_nt: TGTGCCAGCAGCTCAGAGCGACAGAATGGGGAATTGGATGGAGGCTACACCTTC; cdr3_aa: CASSSERQNGELDGGYTF
v_call: TRBV7-2; clone_size: once; d_call: TRBD2; j_call: TRBJ2-1; cdr3_nt: TGTGCCAGCAGCGGGAGCGGGGGGCCCCAGGGTGAGCAGTTCTTC; cdr3_aa: CASSGSGGPQGEQFF
v_call: TRBV7-9; clone_size: NA; d_call: TRBD1; j_call: TRBJ2-7; cdr3_nt: TGTGCCAGCGATCCCGGGACAGGGGTTTTCGAGCAGTACTTC; cdr3_aa: CASDPGTGVFEQYF
v_call: TRBV18; clone_size: NA; d_call: NA; j_call: TRBJ2-1; cdr3_nt: TGTGCCAGCTCACCAGGAAGCGTCGATGAGCAGTTCTTC; cdr3_aa: CASSPGSVDEQFF
v_call: TRBV21-1; clone_size: NA; d_call: NA; j_call: TRBJ1-6; cdr3_nt: TGTGCCAGCAGCAAACGGGACAGGGGAAAGAGAGGAGATTCACCCCTCCACTTT; cdr3_aa: CASSKRDRGKRGDSPLHF
v_call: TRBV20-1; clone_size: NA; d_call: NA; j_call: TRBJ1-2; cdr3_nt: TGCAGTGCTAGTGGGCCACAGGGAGACTATGGCTACACCTTC; cdr3_aa: CSASGPQGDYGYTF
v_call: TRBV18; clone_size: NA; d_call: TRBD1; j_call: TRBJ2-7; cdr3_nt: TGTGCCAGCTCAGCTGGGACAGGGGCCTACGAGCAGTACTTC; cdr3_aa: CASSAGTGAYEQYF
v_call: TRBV18; clone_size: NA; d_call: NA; j_call: TRBJ2-7; cdr3_nt: TGTGCCAGCTCAGGCTCCTCCTACGAGCAGTACTTC; cdr3_aa: CASSGSSYEQYF
v_call: TRBV6-6; clone_size: NA; d_call: NA; j_call: TRBJ1-2; cdr3_nt: TGTGCCAGCAGCCCTATGGCGGCCGCCTATGGCTACACCTTC; cdr3_aa: CASSPMAAAYGYTF
v_call: TRBV10-3; clone_size: once; d_call: TRBD2; j_call: TRBJ2-3; cdr3_nt: TGTGCCATCAGTGAGTCGAAGGGACTAGCGGGGGTACCAGATACGCAGTATTTT; cdr3_aa: CAISESKGLAGVPDTQYF
v_call: TRBV5-1; clone_size: NA; d_call: NA; j_call: TRBJ1-5; cdr3_nt: TGCGCCAGCAGCTTGGACTCGGGGACTCTCCAGCATTTT; cdr3_aa: CASSLDSGTLQHF
v_call: TRBV21-1; clone_size: NA; d_call: NA; j_call: TRBJ2-7; cdr3_nt: TGTGCCAGCAAAGACAGGCGGGCCTACGAGCAGTACTTC; cdr3_aa: CASKDRRAYEQYF
v_call: TRBV7-8; clone_size: NA; d_call: NA; j_call: TRBJ2-5; cdr3_nt: TGTGCCAGCAGCTTAAACGATGGACAGAAAGAGACCCAGTACTTC; cdr3_aa: CASSLNDGQKETQYF